This passage covers 22 T cell receptor beta chains from one sample sequenced in a study of T cell changes during pregnancy in multiple sclerosis. TCRdb's table, derived via immunoSEQ multiplex PCR, lists solely in-frame clones and lacks some. Of 99,000 or so clones in the sample, over 85% were seen once. Sample: peripheral blood, taken after pregnancy. The receptors stem from a female donor with multiple sclerosis, enrolled in a pregnancy study.

This clone was seen only once. V is TRBV4-1 and J is TRBJ2-5, with TRBD2 matching 7 bases. V shed 6 bases, J shed 4 bases, and the junction held 11 bases outside the gene matches. The V gene's germline CDR1 is MGHRA and CDR2 YSYEKL. The CDR3 is 15 residues long. The CDR3 loop is CASRPLTSEGETQYF. The CDR3 DNA sequence: TGCGCCAGCAGACCCCTTACTAGCGAGGGAGAGACCCAGTACTTC.

With respect to this clone: Relative to the germline gene, one junction end is altered; a read error may explain this. This chain uses TRBV15 with TRBJ2-4; 12 nucleotides match TRBD2. Looked up from germline, CDR1 is LNHNV and CDR2 is YYDKDF (reference sequence). CDR3 length equals 14 residues. This CDR3 reads CATSMGLAGYIQYF. The CDR3 region has the DNA TGTGCCACAAGCATGGGACTAGCGGGTTACATTCAGTACTTC.

The chain joins TRBV5-1 to TRBJ2-1; 9 bases match TRBD2. CDR3 size: 14 residues. The V gene's germline CDR1 is SGHRS and CDR2 YFSETQ. The J segment lost 5 bases and the V segment lost 5 bases, leaving 5 bases of the junction unmatched. The CDR3 protein is CASRNPSGDNEQFF. CDR3 nucleotide sequence: TGCGCCAGCAGGAATCCTAGCGGGGACAATGAGCAGTTCTTC. Looking up the rest from reference TRBV5-1 and TRBJ2-1 gives the full variable domain: KAGVTQTPRYLIKTRGQQVTLSCSPISGHRSVSWYQQTPGQGLQFLFEYFSETQRNKGNFPGRFSGRQFSNSRSEMNVSTLELGDSALYLCASRNPSGDNEQFFGPGTRLTVL.

The rearrangement links TRBV6-5 to TRBJ2-7; 11 bases match TRBD2. V lost 2 bases and J lost 3; bases outside the gene matches: 0. Germline V lookup: CDR1 MNHEY, CDR2 SVGAGI. There are 14 residues in the CDR3. The CDR3 spells CASSYGTSGYEQYF. In DNA form, the CDR3 reads TGTGCCAGCAGTTACGGGACTAGCGGCTACGAGCAGTACTTC.

This clone showed up just a few times. This chain links TRBV6-1 with TRBJ2-7, with 10 bases aligning to TRBD1. The V gene end was trimmed by 2 bases and the J gene end by 0 bases; junction bases not matched to a gene: 1. Germline loops: CDR1 MNHNS, CDR2 SASEGT. The CDR3 runs 15 residues. CDR3 region: CASSERTGGSYEQYF. In nucleotides, the CDR3 is TGTGCCAGCAGTGAAAGGACAGGGGGCTCCTACGAGCAGTACTTC.

The J gene is TRBJ1-1, the V gene TRBV5-4, with 11 bases lining up with TRBD1. This CDR3 is built from 16 residues. Trimming took 5 bases from V and 7 from J; bases not matched to a gene: 13. Germline V gives CDR1 SGHNT, CDR2 YYREEE (reference sequence). The CDR3 DNA is TGTGCCAGCAGGGCGCGGGACAGGGGGTCCAAAAGTGAAGCTTTCTTT. Translating it yields CASRARDRGSKSEAFF.

V is TRBV6-4 and J is TRBJ2-3, with TRBD2 matching over 11 bases. There are 15 residues in the CDR3. After removal of 5 bases from V and 1 base from J, the junction contained 2 bases not matched to a gene. CDR1 is MRHNA, CDR2 SNTAGT, per germline. As DNA, the CDR3 is TGTGCCAGCAGTATGACTAGCGGGGGCACAGATACGCAGTATTTT. Translation gives CASSMTSGGTDTQYF.

The V gene is TRBV15, the J gene TRBJ1-2; 9 bases are shared with TRBD1. Germline CDR1 reads LNHNV; CDR2 reads YYDKDF (reference sequence). J gave up 6 bases and V 3 bases, and 2 bases lay outside the gene matches. The CDR3 is 13 residues long. CDR3 nucleotides: TGTGCCACCAGCAGGGGACAGGGTAATGGCTACACCTTC. This gives the protein CATSRGQGNGYTF.

This clone has more than one count but fewer than ten. The CDR3 loop is CASPHSGVAKNIQYF. DNA for the CDR3: TGTGCCAGTCCACACAGCGGGGTAGCCAAAAACATTCAGTACTTC. The genes are TRBV19 and TRBJ2-4, with TRBD2 matching over 7 bases. The CDR3 totals 15 residues. Germline trimming cut 8 bases from V and 0 bases from J; bases unmatched to any gene: 7. Germline assignment: CDR1 LNHDA and CDR2 SQIVND (reference sequence).

The sample holds one count of this clone. CDR3 amino acids: CASSLRRDRSEEQYF. CDR3 sequence (DNA): TGTGCCAGCAGTTTACGTCGGGACAGAAGTGAAGAGCAGTACTTC. The V and J genes are TRBV27 and TRBJ2-7; 7 positions agree with TRBD1. Germline CDR1 MNHEY, CDR2 SMNVEV (reference sequence). J gave up 7 bases and V 2 bases, and 11 bases lay outside the gene matches. The CDR3 consists of 15 residues.

The gene calls are TRBV5-4 and TRBJ1-1, with D possibly TRBD1 on 6 matching bases. The CDR3 loop spans 15 amino acids. The germline gives CDR1 SGHNT, CDR2 YYREEE (reference sequence). Between the trimmed V and J ends, which lost 4 bases and 1 base, there was a span of 14 bases. The CDR3 region is CASSQWTVGNTEAFF. DNA of the CDR3: TGTGCCAGCAGCCAGTGGACAGTAGGGAACACTGAAGCTTTCTTT.

The gene calls are TRBV7-8 and TRBJ1-5; tentative D call: TRBD1 (6 bases). CDR1 is SGHVS, CDR2 FQNEAQ, per germline. Trimming stripped 6 bases from V and 0 bases from J, with 6 bases between. CDR3 length: 13 amino acids. The CDR3: CASRDSSNQPQHF. Here the CDR3 DNA reads TGTGCCAGCAGGGACAGTAGCAATCAGCCCCAGCATTTT.

This chain uses TRBV7-6 with TRBJ2-1; D ambiguous. Trimming removed 2 bases from V and 10 bases from J, with 15 bases in between. CDR3 length: 14 amino acids. Germline V CDR1 and CDR2: SGHVS, FNYEAQ. CDR3 sequence: CASSLTTALREQFF. CDR3 in DNA: TGTGCCAGCAGCTTAACAACAGCCTTAAGGGAGCAGTTCTTC.

V is TRBV4-2 and J is TRBJ2-7, with 8 nucleotides matching TRBD2. Germline CDR1 reads LGHNA; CDR2 reads YNFKEQ. V was clipped by 1 base and J by 0 bases; unmatched bases: 5. This CDR3 has 16 residues. CDR3 sequence: CASSQVATSVSYEQYF. CDR3 bases: TGTGCCAGCAGCCAAGTGGCGACTAGCGTCTCCTACGAGCAGTACTTC.

This chain uses TRBV28 with TRBJ1-1, with unresolved D. The V gene lost 5 bases and the J gene lost 2 bases, with 12 bases spanning the gap. Germline loops: CDR1 MDHEN, CDR2 SYDVKM. The CDR3 consists of 14 residues. This chain's CDR3 is CASSPTITNTEAFF. CDR3 DNA: TGTGCCAGCAGTCCCACTATTACTAACACTGAAGCTTTCTTT.

The rearrangement uses TRBV19 and TRBJ2-3; D is undetermined. V was cut by 7 bases and J by 3 bases, with 11 bases left in between. Germline V lookup: CDR1 LNHDA, CDR2 SQIVND (reference sequence). The CDR3 loop spans 13 amino acids. The CDR3 loop reads CASNTDLTDTQYF. DNA of the CDR3: TGTGCCAGTAATACAGACCTGACAGATACGCAGTATTTT.

This chain joins TRBV2 and TRBJ2-3; 13 bases match TRBD2. The V gene's germline CDR1 is SNHLY and CDR2 FYNNEI. J gave up 3 bases and V 8 bases, and 14 bases lay outside the gene matches. This CDR3 has 18 residues. In DNA, the CDR3 is TGTGCCAGCCCTGGGGCGCCGGAACTAGCGGGAGGGACAGATACGCAGTATTTT. This sequence encodes CASPGAPELAGGTDTQYF. Variable domain in full (rest from reference TRBV2 and TRBJ2-3): EPEVTQTPSHQVTQMGQEVILRCVPISNHLYFYWYRQILGQKVEFLVSFYNNEISEKSEIFDDQFSVERPDGSNFTLKIRSTKLEDSAMYFCASPGAPELAGGTDTQYFGPGTRLTVL.

The chain combines TRBV28 with TRBJ2-3; TRBD2 agrees at 7 bases. V dropped 4 bases and J dropped 0; count of bases not matched to a gene: 7. CDR1 is MDHEN and CDR2 is SYDVKM in the germline V gene. The CDR3 loop spans 16 amino acids. The CDR3 here is CASSSSGGGSTDTQYF. CDR3 nucleotides: TGTGCCAGCAGTTCGAGCGGCGGGGGAAGCACAGATACGCAGTATTTT.

The chain is built from TRBV5-1 and TRBJ2-1; possibly TRBD1 for D (5 bases). The CDR3 spans 13 residues. Germline V gene lookup returns CDR1 SGHRS and CDR2 YFSETQ. Trimming took 4 bases from V and 12 from J, leaving 17 bases between them. CDR3 DNA sequence: TGCGCCAGCAGCCCGACAGTATTGGGGATGCAGTTCTTC. This codes for CASSPTVLGMQFF.

The rearrangement uses TRBV4-3 and TRBJ1-1; the D is unclear. Germline V gene sequence: CDR1 LGHNA, CDR2 YSLEER. The CDR3 sequence is 15 residues long. V was clipped by 1 base and J by 5 bases, with 14 bases between them. CDR3 nucleotide sequence: TGCGCCAGCAGCCAAGGGGTAAGTGGGAGGACTGAAGCTTTCTTT. Its protein product is CASSQGVSGRTEAFF.

The chain joins TRBV4-2 to TRBJ2-7; 8 bases line up with TRBD2. Germline V gene lookup returns CDR1 LGHNA and CDR2 YNFKEQ. The length of the CDR3 is 17 residues. V gave up 0 bases and J gave up 0 bases; unmatched junction bases: 7. The CDR3 is CASSQDGDSGASYEQYF. The CDR3 nucleotides read TGTGCCAGCAGCCAAGATGGGGATAGCGGGGCCTCCTACGAGCAGTACTTC.

This clone has a single count. This rearrangement joins TRBV5-1 to TRBJ1-3; 10 bases agree with TRBD1. The germline V gene has CDR1 SGHRS and CDR2 YFSETQ. V lost 1 base and J lost 13; bases outside the gene matches: 8. This CDR3 contains 14 residues. CDR3 DNA: TGCGCCAGCAGCTTGAGGGACAGGGGCTCGGATATATATTTT. Its translation: CASSLRDRGSDIYF.